This T cell receptor beta chain stems from a study of graft-versus-host responses after intestinal transplantation. As for the study in general: Recipients obtained multivisceral, liver-intestinal, or isolated intestinal transplants. Once they had received anti-thymocyte globulin induction, all recipients took tacrolimus and steroids for approximately 3 years. Study findings and constraints: Marrow from the recipient contained GvH clones, some of which had appeared first in ileum or blood. An association linked early post-transplant HvG declines with peak circulating GvH clone levels.

Germline V gene sequence: CDR1 MNHNS, CDR2 SASEGT. Germline trimming cut 4 bases from V and 3 bases from J; bases unmatched to any gene: 12. There are 17 residues in the CDR3. In the case of this clone: What it binds is not known.

Produced via immunoSEQ multiplex PCR; TCRdb's table is partial and in-frame only. The sample has about 85,000 clones; 75% to 95% are singletons. This clonotype was obtained from a human donor who was the organ donor for an intestinal transplant. Sequencing was performed on unstimulated CD8+ T cells sorted from spleen or lymph node cells, taken before transplant. V usage is TRBV6-1 and J usage is TRBJ2-5, with 9 bases matching TRBD1. The DNA for the CDR3 is TGTGCCAGCAGTGGCACGGACAGGGGTTCGGCGGAAGAGACCCAGTACTTC. This codes for CASSGTDRGSAEETQYF.